Given below is one T cell receptor (beta chain) in context. The antigen this receptor binds is unknown. No quality values exist for individual bases; no much larger clone is one base distant. The CDR3 contains 14 residues, cysteine and phenylalanine counted. Only the CDR3 portion is preserved as DNA: 42 bases, with reading frame beginning at the first base. Trimmed from V: 6 bases; trimmed from J: 3 bases; junction bases lacking a gene match: 5. According to the germline V gene (reference sequence), CDR1 reads MNHNY and CDR2 reads SVGAGI. This sample was included in a study of CD8+ T cells in alopecia areata (dated 2018 in TCRdb). About the study as a whole: The treated patients took part in an open-label pilot trial in which moderate-to-severe alopecia areata was treated with oral tofacitinib at 5 to 10 mg twice daily. TCRbeta CDR3 regions were amplified by immunoSEQ multiplex PCR with 35 Vbeta forward and 13 Jbeta reverse primers. Patients on tofacitinib were biopsied at baseline and after 4 and 24 weeks of treatment, and several of the patients also had a later scalp biopsy. Scalp clonality was compared across normal scalp (n=4), patchy alopecia areata scalp (n=8), and alopecia totalis/universalis scalp (n=8). The RNA source kit depended on sample type: the PAXgene miRNA kit for fixed scalp, the miRNeasy kit for PBMCs, and the RNeasy kit for mouse skin. Patients received tofacitinib for 6 to 18 months and were then followed off drug for 6 months to check for delayed response and recurrence. For the treated patients, the SALT score, which quantifies what percentage of scalp surface area is affected, served as the measure of disease severity. Scalp tissue and sorted CD4+ and CD8+ peripheral blood T cells from patchy and totalis/universalis alopecia areata patients and from healthy controls were covered by human TCRbeta sequencing. To study T cell clonal expansion in alopecia areata, the researchers applied high-throughput TCRbeta sequencing to both the C3H/HeJ mouse model and human patients. Beyond this particular receptor, the publication reports: Resident alphabeta T cells in normal human skin are also sequenced, complicating scalp TCR repertoire analysis, unlike mouse skin dominated by gammadelta T cells. Tofacitinib significantly lowered scalp clonality and the number of expanded CD8+ clones among the top 100 scalp clones. Lesional scalp, especially in alopecia totalis/universalis, showed higher clonality and more expanded CD8+ clones than normal scalp, suggesting antigenic drive. During tofacitinib treatment, many expanded lesional clones remained in scalp and blood, and this persistence may partly explain relapse after treatment is stopped. Shared TCR sequences between patients were less evident than in mice, which may be partly attributable to HLA diversity in the patient population. The treated cohort was small, with a single nonresponder, so links between baseline CD8+ expansion and response need larger studies.

The library was prepared using the immunoSEQ multiplex PCR assay. To provide template for TCR sequencing, every sample had RNA extracted and reverse transcribed into cDNA. SuperScript III was used for first-strand cDNA synthesis, primed with a 2:1 mix of oligo-dT and random hexamers. Amplification bias was assessed with a synthetic immune receptor repertoire, and residual bias was removed computationally. Regarding the original processing steps: After raw reads were preprocessed to remove errors, the CDR3 was defined following IMGT conventions as running from the conserved cysteine to phenylalanine. Clonality was calculated as 1 minus Shannon entropy normalized by log2 of the number of productive unique TCRs. CD4 or CD8 identity of scalp clones was inferred by cross-referencing scalp TCRbeta sequences with sorted blood CD4 and CD8 repertoires. TCRdb limited this immuneACCESS table to in-frame rearrangements with V and J called. A share of clones is missing; checked studies link under half to unresolved V genes, and the rest is unexplained. V and J calls and clone size are copied from that table; D and trimming were computed from the DNA. In all, the sample holds some 200,000 clones, and roughly 50% of those were seen once. The top ten clones comprise 5.5% to 6% of the sample.

The intended sense of this specimen's time point label: 24 weeks on oral tofacitinib. The treatment or condition label, as the study defines it: oral pan-JAK inhibitor, 5-10 mg twice daily. Lesional scalp punch biopsies and peripheral blood were obtained from alopecia areata patients. PBMCs were isolated by density centrifugation and stained for CD3, CD4 and CD8, after which CD4+ and CD8+ T cells were sorted on a FACSAria. The chain is assembled from TRBV6-6 and TRBJ1-1; 9 middle bases align to TRBD1. This TCR came from a human donor with alopecia areata. The sequences come from CD4+ T cells sorted from blood, collected at week 24, from a patient treated with tofacitinib. The nucleotide sequence reads as follows: TGTGCCAGCAGCCGGGACAGGGAAGACACTGAAGCTTTCTTT. Protein translation: CASSRDREDTEAFF.